In its sample, the clone carrying this T cell receptor (beta chain) was seen a few times. The antigen remains undetermined. A clone one base away is much larger, so this may be a read error. The CDR3 is 14 residues long. V lost 4 bases to trimming and J lost 1 base; unmatched junction nucleotides: 3. Germline lookup yields CDR1 MNHEY and CDR2 SMNVEV (reference sequence). This sample was included in a study of regulatory T cells in long-lasting Graves disease. About the research overall: The study counted Graves' disease as persistent given over 5 years of antithyroid drugs and positive TSH receptor antibodies.

Whole-study findings and limits: Persistent Graves' patients showed less TCR diversity than newly diagnosed ones.

Arm-PCR of CDR3 regions with iRepertoire HTBI primers generated TCR beta libraries. One entry per CDR3 protein, called by TCRdb with MiXCR from the multiplex PCR reads. This table holds 300,000 to 500,000 distinct CDR3 sequences, around 20% found once. The time point here: persistent/refractory GD, antithyroid drugs over 5 years with positive TRAb. The authors made the TCR library using RNA they extracted from PBMCs. Graves' disease diagnoses used American Thyroid Association guidelines. From each patient, around 9 milliliters of peripheral blood was drawn and collected into an EDTA anticoagulant tube.

This sequence joins TRBV27 and TRBJ1-1; TRBD1 agrees at 7 bases. The sequencing used peripheral blood mononuclear cells (PBMCs), collected when the disease was refractory, from a patient treated with antithyroid drugs. This receptor was taken from a female donor with Graves disease. The CDR3 nucleotides read TGTGCCAGCAGTTGGGGACAGACGAACACTGAAGCTTTCTTT. It translates to CASSWGQTNTEAFF.